The clone carrying this TCR beta chain has ten or more counts. What it binds is unknown. The read terminates 3 residues before the CDR3 end, so the remaining end is supplied by the germline J gene. This sample is drawn from a study of T cell clonality in common variable immunodeficiency. Study-level points and caveats: CVID subjects had higher TCRbeta clonality than healthy controls, most marked in about a third. Shared TCRbeta clones were fewer between CVID subjects than controls. Repertoire-complication correlations in CVID were limited by patient heterogeneity. Fewer deletions and N-nucleotide insertions were reportedly seen in common variable immunodeficiency TCR beta sequences.

Germline values: CDR1 ENHRY, CDR2 SYGVKD. This CDR3 has 16 residues. The V gene end was trimmed by 6 bases and the J gene end by 3 bases; junction bases not matched to a gene: 8. Assay: immunoSEQ multiplex PCR; the TCRdb copy retains only in-frame clones and omits some. The record shows about 66,000 clones for this sample, with no singletons present. V gene TRBV10-3 combines with J gene TRBJ2-2, with TRBD1 matching over 9 bases. Sequencing input: peripheral blood mononuclear cells. The sequence was obtained from a person between 18 and 70 years old in good health. The CDR3 reads CAIRGQGSEDTGELFF. The sequenced CDR3 bases are TGTGCCATCAGGGGACAGGGTAGCGAGGACACCGGGGAG.